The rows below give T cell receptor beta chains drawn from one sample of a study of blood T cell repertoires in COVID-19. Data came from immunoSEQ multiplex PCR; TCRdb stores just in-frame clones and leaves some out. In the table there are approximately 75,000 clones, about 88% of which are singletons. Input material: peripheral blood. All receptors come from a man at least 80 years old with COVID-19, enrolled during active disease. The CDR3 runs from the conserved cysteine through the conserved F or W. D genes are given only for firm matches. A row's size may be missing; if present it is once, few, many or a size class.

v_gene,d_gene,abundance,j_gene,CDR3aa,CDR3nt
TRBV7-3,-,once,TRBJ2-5,CASSSGISPRGETQYF,TGTGCCAGCAGCTCAGGGATTAGCCCCCGCGGCGAGACCCAGTACTTC
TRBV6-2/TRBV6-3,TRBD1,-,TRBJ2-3,CASSTGGTDTQYF,TGTGCCAGCAGTACAGGGGGGACAGATACGCAGTATTTT
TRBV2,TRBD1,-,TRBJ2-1,CASSEAGGTGVRASSYNEQFF,TGTGCCAGCAGTGAAGCGGGCGGGACAGGGGTAAGGGCCAGCTCCTACAATGAGCAGTTCTTC
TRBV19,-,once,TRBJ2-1,CASSSPGAGNNEQFF,TGTGCCAGTAGTTCCCCGGGAGCGGGTAACAATGAGCAGTTCTTC
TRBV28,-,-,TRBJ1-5,CAGRGTNQPQHF,TGTGCAGGGAGGGGAACCAATCAGCCCCAGCATTTT
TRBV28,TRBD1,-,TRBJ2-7,CASRHRDRASYEQYF,TGTGCCAGCAGACACCGGGACAGGGCCTCCTACGAGCAGTACTTC
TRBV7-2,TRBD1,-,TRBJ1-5,CASSPTGGGQPQHF,TGTGCCAGCAGCCCGACAGGGGGCGGTCAGCCCCAGCATTTT
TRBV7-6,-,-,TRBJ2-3,CASSPEGGGLADTQYF,TGTGCCAGCAGCCCCGAGGGGGGGGGCCTCGCAGATACGCAGTATTTT
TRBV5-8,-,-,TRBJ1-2,CASSLESYGYTF,TGTGCCAGCAGCTTGGAGAGCTATGGCTACACCTTC
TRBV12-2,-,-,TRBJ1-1,CASRSHHMNTEAFF,TGTGCAAGTCGCTCACATCATATGAACACTGAAGCTTTCTTT
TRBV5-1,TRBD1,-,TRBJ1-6,CASSSGTGRNSPLHF,TGCGCCAGCAGCTCCGGGACAGGGCGGAATTCACCCCTCCACTTT
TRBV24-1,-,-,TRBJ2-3,CATSDQGGAATDTQYF,TGTGCCACCAGTGACCAAGGGGGGGCCGCCACAGATACGCAGTATTTT
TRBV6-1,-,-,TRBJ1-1,CASSYLQGNTEAFF,TGTGCCAGCAGTTATTTACAGGGAAACACTGAAGCTTTCTTT
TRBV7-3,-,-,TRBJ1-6,CASSAGQQGSPLHF,TGTGCCAGCAGCGCCGGACAGCAGGGTTCACCCCTCCACTTT
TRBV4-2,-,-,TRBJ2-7,CASSQGARVSYEQYF,TGTGCCAGCAGCCAAGGGGCCAGGGTCTCCTACGAGCAGTACTTC
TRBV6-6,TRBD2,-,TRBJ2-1,CASSPSGQSSYNEQFF,TGTGCCAGCAGTCCTAGCGGGCAGAGCTCCTACAATGAGCAGTTCTTC
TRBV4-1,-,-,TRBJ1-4,CASSQQGSGEKLFF,TGCGCCAGCAGCCAACAGGGGAGTGGTGAAAAACTGTTTTTT
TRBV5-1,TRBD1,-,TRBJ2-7,CASSAGQGAVNEQYF,TGCGCCAGCAGCGCGGGACAGGGGGCTGTCAACGAGCAGTACTTC
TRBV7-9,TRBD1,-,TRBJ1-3,CASSRGTASGNTIYF,TGTGCCAGCAGCCGGGGGACAGCCTCTGGAAACACCATATATTTT
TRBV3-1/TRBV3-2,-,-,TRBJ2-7,CASGGTVFNMEQYF,TGTGCCAGCGGCGGGACGGTGTTTAATATGGAGCAGTACTTC
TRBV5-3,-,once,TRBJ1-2,CARSLARQINYGYTF,TGTGCCAGAAGCTTGGCCCGACAGATTAACTATGGCTACACCTTC
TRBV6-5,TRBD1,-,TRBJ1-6,CASSPGQVNSPLHF,TGTGCCAGCAGCCCCGGACAGGTGAATTCACCCCTCCACTTT
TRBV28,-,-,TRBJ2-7,CASSPPYSSYEQYF,TGTGCCAGCAGTCCTCCGTATAGTTCCTACGAGCAGTACTTC
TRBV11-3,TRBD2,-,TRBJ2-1,CASRLWASGGANEQFF,TGTGCCAGCAGGTTATGGGCTAGCGGGGGGGCCAATGAGCAGTTCTTC
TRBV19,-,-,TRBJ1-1,CASTGQGGRSTEAFF,TGTGCCAGTACAGGGCAGGGTGGTAGGAGCACTGAAGCTTTCTTT
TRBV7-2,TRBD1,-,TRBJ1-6,CASRRTGNSPLHF,TGTGCCAGCAGACGGACAGGGAATTCACCCCTCCACTTT
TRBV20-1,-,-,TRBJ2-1,CSRAAYNEQFF,TGCAGCAGGGCAGCCTACAATGAGCAGTTCTTC
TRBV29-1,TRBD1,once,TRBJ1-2,CSVGTGGAYGYTF,TGCAGCGTCGGGACAGGGGGCGCATATGGCTACACCTTC
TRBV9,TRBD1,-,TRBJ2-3,CASSVRDSSTDTQYF,TGTGCCAGCAGCGTCCGGGACAGCAGCACAGATACGCAGTATTTT
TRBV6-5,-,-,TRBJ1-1,CASSYAYPEAFF,TGTGCCAGCAGTTACGCCTACCCTGAAGCTTTCTTT
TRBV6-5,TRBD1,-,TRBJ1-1,CASSATGEGTEAFF,TGTGCCAGCAGCGCGACAGGGGAAGGCACTGAAGCTTTCTTT
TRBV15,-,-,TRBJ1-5,CATSREPGEGQPQHF,TGTGCCACCAGCAGAGAACCGGGAGAAGGCCAGCCCCAGCATTTT
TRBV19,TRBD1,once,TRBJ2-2,CASSTGQGGNTGELFF,TGTGCCAGTAGTACCGGACAGGGGGGGAACACCGGGGAGCTGTTTTTT
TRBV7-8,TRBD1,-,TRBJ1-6,CASSSNTGGPRRNSPLHF,TGTGCCAGCAGCTCTAATACAGGGGGCCCCCGTCGTAATTCACCCCTCCACTTT
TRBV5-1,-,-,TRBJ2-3,CASSFETSTDTQYF,TGCGCCAGCAGCTTTGAGACATCCACAGATACGCAGTATTTT
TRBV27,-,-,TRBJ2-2,CASSQNGQARTGELFF,TGTGCCAGCAGCCAAAATGGGCAGGCGCGCACCGGGGAGCTGTTTTTT
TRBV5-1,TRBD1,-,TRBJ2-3,CASSLAGQGSTDTQYF,TGCGCCAGCAGCTTGGCCGGACAGGGCAGCACAGATACGCAGTATTTT
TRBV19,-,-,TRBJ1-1,CASSIDTGSTEAFF,TGTGCCAGTAGTATAGACACAGGGAGTACTGAAGCTTTCTTT
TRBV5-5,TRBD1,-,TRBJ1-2,CASSWDRDGYTF,TGTGCCAGCAGCTGGGACAGGGATGGCTACACCTTC
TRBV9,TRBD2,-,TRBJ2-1,CASSPTGGPSNEQFF,TGTGCCAGCAGCCCCACGGGGGGGCCTAGTAATGAGCAGTTCTTC
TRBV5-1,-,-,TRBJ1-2,CASTPSTF,TGCGCCAGCACCCCCAGCACCTTC
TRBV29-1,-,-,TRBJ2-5,CSVVGQEGEETQYF,TGCAGCGTGGTGGGGCAGGAGGGCGAAGAGACCCAGTACTTC
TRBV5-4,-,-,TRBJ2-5,CASSSTNQETQYF,TGTGCCAGCAGCTCGACAAACCAAGAGACCCAGTACTTC
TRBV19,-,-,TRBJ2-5,CASSSGETQYF,TGTGCCAGTAGTTCGGGAGAGACCCAGTACTTC
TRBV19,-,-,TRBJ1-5,CASSIGSGSRYESNQPQHF,TGTGCCAGTAGTATAGGATCCGGGAGTCGGTATGAAAGCAATCAGCCCCAGCATTTT
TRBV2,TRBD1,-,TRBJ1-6,CASRGTVSYNSPLHF,TGTGCCAGCAGAGGGACAGTCTCCTATAATTCACCCCTCCACTTT
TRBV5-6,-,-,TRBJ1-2,CASSRGPYGYTF,TGTGCCAGCAGCCGCGGGCCTTATGGCTACACCTTC
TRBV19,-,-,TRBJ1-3,CASSHRDFSSGNTIYF,TGTGCCAGTAGCCACCGGGACTTCAGCTCTGGAAACACCATATATTTT
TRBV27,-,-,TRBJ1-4,CASSTYREKLFF,TGTGCCAGCAGTACGTACCGGGAAAAACTGTTTTTT
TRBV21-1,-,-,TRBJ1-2,CASSKGTGPYGYTF,TGTGCCAGCAGCAAAGGTACAGGCCCTTATGGCTACACCTTC
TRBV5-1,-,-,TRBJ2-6,CASSLVRTASSGANVLTF,TGCGCCAGCAGCTTGGTCAGGACAGCCAGCTCTGGGGCCAACGTCCTGACTTTC
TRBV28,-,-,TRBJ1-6,CASSLQGSSYNSPLHF,TGTGCCAGCAGTTTACAGGGAAGCTCCTATAATTCACCCCTCCACTTT
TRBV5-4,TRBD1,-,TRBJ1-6,CASSFLDRAKTTYNSPLHF,TGTGCCAGCAGCTTCCTGGACAGGGCCAAAACCACCTATAATTCACCCCTCCACTTT